Following are 32 T cell receptor beta chains from one sample sequenced in a study of early stage breast cancer tumors. The repertoire was sequenced with immunoSEQ multiplex PCR; TCRdb's copy has only in-frame clones and lacks some. The table records approximately 11,000 clones, 70% to 80% of them present only once. Sequenced: breast tumor tissue. These receptors all stem from a person aged 35-50 years with breast cancer.

In its sample, this clone was seen once. V usage is TRBV5-4 and J usage is TRBJ2-1; 7 nucleotides line up with TRBD2. V lost 2 bases, J lost 8 bases, and 7 bases stayed unmatched. CDR3 size: 14 residues. Germline loops: CDR1 SGHNT, CDR2 YYREEE (reference sequence). DNA of the CDR3: TGTGCCAGCAGCTTCGGCGGGAGTCCCGATGAGCAGTTCTTC. Its translation: CASSFGGSPDEQFF.

The chain carries TRBV30 and TRBJ1-3; D call uncertain. The germline V and J ends were trimmed by 2 bases and 0 bases, with 5 bases remaining between them. CDR3 length: 13 residues. Germline CDR1 GTSNPN, CDR2 SVGIG (reference sequence). The CDR3 loop reads CAWSQDSGNTIYF. CDR3 bases: TGTGCCTGGAGTCAGGACTCTGGAAACACCATATATTTT.

This sequence joins TRBV19 and TRBJ2-1; TRBD2 matches 9 bases. Germline assignment: CDR1 LNHDA and CDR2 SQIVND (reference sequence). CDR3 size: 17 residues. J lost 9 bases, V lost 5 bases, and 17 bases had no gene match. This CDR3 is CASSPDRASGAESEQFF. The DNA for the CDR3 is TGTGCCAGTAGTCCCGATCGGGCTAGCGGGGCCGAGAGTGAGCAGTTCTTC.

In its sample, this clone was seen a few times. One end of the junction does not line up with germline, which may come from a read error. The chain is built from TRBV7-7 and TRBJ2-3; 10 bases are shared with TRBD2. CDR1 SSHAT and CDR2 FNYEAQ come from the germline V gene (reference sequence). The CDR3 loop spans 15 amino acids. The CDR3 DNA sequence: TGTGCTAGCAGCTTAGGGACTAGCGCCACAGATACGCAGTATTTT. Protein product: CASSLGTSATDTQYF.

The chain combines TRBV19 with TRBJ2-1; D perhaps matches TRBD2 (6 bases). Deletions cut 9 bases from V and 5 bases from J, with 14 bases between. Per germline, CDR1 LNHDA and CDR2 SQIVND (reference sequence). The CDR3 runs 13 residues. The CDR3 loop reads CASGEWEDNEQFF. The CDR3 coding sequence is TGTGCCAGCGGGGAGTGGGAGGACAATGAGCAGTTCTTC. Complete variable domain (other parts from reference TRBV19 and TRBJ2-1): DGGITQSPKYLFRKEGQNVTLSCEQNLNHDAMYWYRQDPGQGLRLIYYSQIVNDFQKGDIAEGYSVSREKKESFPLTVTSAQKNPTAFYLCASGEWEDNEQFFGPGTRLTVL.

J is TRBJ1-2 and V is TRBV27; a possible D gene is TRBD1 (5 bases). V was cut by 6 bases and J by 2 bases, with 19 bases left in between. This CDR3 has 16 residues. Germline CDR1 is MNHEY and CDR2 is SMNVEV (reference sequence). For the CDR3, the DNA is TGTGCCAGCAGCCCTAACCGCGGGGGGGTCAACTATGGCTACACCTTC. The encoded protein is CASSPNRGGVNYGYTF.

The chain recombines TRBV18 with TRBJ2-1; 7 nucleotides match TRBD2. The J segment lost 7 bases and the V segment lost 2 bases, leaving 8 bases of the junction unmatched. Germline CDR1 and CDR2: KGHSH and LQKENI. The CDR3 runs to 15 residues. CDR3 loop: CASSPGLAVRNEQFF. CDR3 sequence (DNA): TGTGCCAGCTCACCAGGGCTAGCGGTCAGGAATGAGCAGTTCTTC.

This clone was observed a single time. The CDR3: CASSLYRQYNEQFF. The CDR3 DNA reads as TGTGCCAGCAGTTTATATCGACAGTACAATGAGCAGTTCTTC. The chain joins TRBV27 to TRBJ2-1; D possibly corresponds to TRBD1 (5 bases). The CDR3 contains 14 residues. The germline CDR1 and CDR2 sequences are MNHEY and SMNVEV (reference sequence). Trimming removed 1 base at V and 4 bases at J, with 8 bases between.

In DNA, the CDR3 is TGCGCCAGCAGCCAAGTGGCTAGCGGGGCGGGTGAGCAGTACTTC. Translation: CASSQVASGAGEQYF. The chain links TRBV4-1 to TRBJ2-7; 9 bases fit TRBD2. The CDR3 is 15 residues long. Germline CDR1 reads MGHRA; CDR2 reads YSYEKL. V was pared by 1 base and J by 7 bases, with 8 bases of the junction left unmatched.

The chain combines TRBV19 with TRBJ1-5, with no clear D. Germline loops: CDR1 LNHDA, CDR2 SQIVND (reference sequence). The CDR3 consists of 13 residues. V lost 5 bases and J 6 bases, leaving 11 bases between the germline ends. The CDR3 reads CASSPLLAQPQHF. Here the CDR3 DNA reads TGTGCCAGTAGTCCCCTTCTGGCTCAGCCCCAGCATTTT.

CDR3 DNA sequence: TGTGCCAGCAGACCATCGGCGGGTCCTAGCTACGAGCAGTACTTC. This codes for CASRPSAGPSYEQYF. This chain joins TRBV7-2 and TRBJ2-7; a possible D gene is TRBD2 (5 bases). V was shortened by 6 bases and J by 3 bases, with 18 bases between the two germline ends. The CDR3 consists of 15 residues. Germline loops: CDR1 SGHTA, CDR2 FQGNSA.

V is TRBV19 and J is TRBJ1-4; tentatively, D is TRBD1 (6 bases). Trimming took off 5 bases at V and 5 bases at J, with 12 bases between the two ends. The germline V gene encodes CDR1 LNHDA and CDR2 SQIVND (reference sequence). The CDR3 is 14 amino acids. The CDR3 sequence: CASSPPQGNEKLFF. The DNA of the CDR3 is TGTGCCAGTAGTCCTCCCCAGGGGAATGAAAAACTGTTTTTT.

The chain combines TRBV5-1 with TRBJ2-1; D not certain. V lost 4 bases to trimming and J lost 0 bases, with 5 bases between them. Germline CDR1 and CDR2: SGHRS and YFSETQ. There are 13 residues in the CDR3. The CDR3 loop reads CASSPSSYNEQFF. In nucleotides, the CDR3 is TGCGCCAGCAGCCCGAGCTCCTACAATGAGCAGTTCTTC.

The chain couples TRBV6-4 to TRBJ1-5; possible D gene TRBD1, 5 bases. Trimming shortened V by 5 bases and J by 0 bases, and 14 bases separated the two germline ends. Germline lookup yields CDR1 MRHNA and CDR2 SNTAGT. CDR3 length: 16 residues. The CDR3 loop is CASSPRRGLSNQPQHF. CDR3 bases: TGTGCCAGCAGTCCTCGCCGGGGCCTTAGCAATCAGCCCCAGCATTTT.

The chain uses TRBV2 and TRBJ2-3, with 8 nucleotides matching TRBD1. Germline CDR1 SNHLY, CDR2 FYNNEI. This CDR3 region has 16 residues. Trimming removed 5 bases from V and 2 bases from J; junction bases left unmatched: 9. The CDR3 nucleotides are TGTGCCAGCAGTACCTGGGGGACAGGAATCACAGATACGCAGTATTTT. It encodes CASSTWGTGITDTQYF. Drawing the rest from reference TRBV2 and TRBJ2-3, the complete variable domain is EPEVTQTPSHQVTQMGQEVILRCVPISNHLYFYWYRQILGQKVEFLVSFYNNEISEKSEIFDDQFSVERPDGSNFTLKIRSTKLEDSAMYFCASSTWGTGITDTQYFGPGTRLTVL.

The DNA of the CDR3 is TGTGCCAGCAGCTTAGCACTAGGCTCCTACAATGAGCAGTTCTTC. Translating it yields CASSLALGSYNEQFF. This chain links TRBV7-2 with TRBJ2-1; possible D gene TRBD2, 5 bases. This CDR3 spans 15 amino acids. Per the germline V gene, CDR1 is SGHTA and CDR2 is FQGNSA. The germline V and J ends were trimmed by 0 bases and 0 bases, with 6 bases remaining between them.

The rearrangement links TRBV19 to TRBJ2-5, with 9 bases fitting TRBD1. CDR1 and CDR2 from the germline V gene are LNHDA and SQIVND (reference sequence). V lost 7 bases and J lost 1; bases outside the gene matches: 7. The CDR3 extends over 15 amino acids. CDR3 nucleotides: TGTGCCAGTAAACCACAGGGGGCGGGCCAAGAGACCCAGTACTTC. Amino acid sequence: CASKPQGAGQETQYF. Based on the CDR3 plus reference TRBV19 and TRBJ2-5, the full variable domain is DGGITQSPKYLFRKEGQNVTLSCEQNLNHDAMYWYRQDPGQGLRLIYYSQIVNDFQKGDIAEGYSVSREKKESFPLTVTSAQKNPTAFYLCASKPQGAGQETQYFGPGTRLLVL.

The CDR3 DNA sequence: TGTGCCTGGAGCGGGACGGCAGGTACCTACAATGAGCAGTTCTTC. Protein sequence: CAWSGTAGTYNEQFF. This sequence joins TRBV30 and TRBJ2-1, with D perhaps being TRBD1 or TRBD2 (5 bases each). The CDR3 is made up of 15 amino acids. V was clipped by 3 bases and J by 2 bases, with 14 bases between them. Germline CDR1 GTSNPN, CDR2 SVGIG (reference sequence). Supplemented by reference TRBV30 and TRBJ2-1, the full variable domain reads SQTIHQWPATLVQPVGSPLSLECTVEGTSNPNLYWYRQAAGRGLQLLFYSVGIGQISSEVPQNLSASRPQDRQFILSSKKLLLSDSGFYLCAWSGTAGTYNEQFFGPGTRLTVL.

The chain carries TRBV11-2 and TRBJ2-7; D is uncertain. V lost 2 bases, J lost 5 bases, and 13 bases lay in between. Per the germline V gene, CDR1 is SGHAT and CDR2 is FQNNGV. This CDR3 spans 14 amino acids. CDR3 sequence reads: CASSLPGQVHEQYF. The CDR3 DNA is TGTGCCAGCAGCTTACCGGGCCAAGTCCACGAGCAGTACTTC.

This clone showed up just a few times. The V call is TRBV19, the J call TRBJ1-1, with D possibly being TRBD1 (5 bases). Germline V lookup: CDR1 LNHDA, CDR2 SQIVND (reference sequence). The CDR3 sequence is 12 residues long. V gave up 4 bases and J gave up 5 bases, with 8 bases separating them. CDR3 protein: CASSTGVTEAFF. In nucleotides, the CDR3 is TGTGCCAGTAGTACGGGGGTAACTGAAGCTTTCTTT.

The chain is built from TRBV6-5 and TRBJ2-7, with 9 nucleotides matching TRBD1. Germline V gene data show CDR1 as MNHEY and CDR2 as SVGAGI. J lost 5 bases, V lost 6 bases, and 11 bases had no gene match. CDR3 length: 15 amino acids. CDR3 in amino acids: CASSRTGTGHDEQYF. CDR3 sequence (DNA): TGTGCCAGCAGCCGTACCGGGACAGGGCACGACGAGCAGTACTTC.

The rearrangement uses TRBV19 and TRBJ2-7, with 8 bases aligning to TRBD1. Germline CDR1 and CDR2: LNHDA and SQIVND (reference sequence). The CDR3 extends over 13 amino acids. Losses at the gene ends were 4 bases for V and 7 bases for J; bases not matched to a gene: 6. The CDR3 region has the DNA TGTGCCAGTAGTAAGGACAGGGCAGGGGAGCAGTACTTC. This encodes CASSKDRAGEQYF.

The chain uses TRBV18 and TRBJ2-6; D call uncertain. Between the trimmed V and J ends, which lost 2 bases and 1 base, there was a span of 6 bases. The CDR3 totals 15 residues. Germline values: CDR1 KGHSH, CDR2 LQKENI. DNA for the CDR3: TGTGCCAGCTCACCATTGGGTTCTGGGGCCAACGTCCTGACTTTC. As protein: CASSPLGSGANVLTF.

The rearrangement joins TRBV19 to TRBJ2-2; D possibly corresponds to TRBD2 (6 bases). Looked up from germline, CDR1 is LNHDA and CDR2 is SQIVND (reference sequence). The ends were cut back, 2 bases at V and 6 bases at J, with 16 bases in the middle. The CDR3 loop spans 16 amino acids. The CDR3 sequence is CASSIRDGGEAGELFF. Written as DNA, the CDR3 is TGTGCCAGTAGTATACGGGATGGAGGGGAGGCCGGGGAGCTGTTTTTT.

The chain has TRBV11-3 and TRBJ2-1; 10 bases are shared with TRBD2. Losses at the gene ends were 0 bases for V and 4 bases for J; bases not matched to a gene: 9. This CDR3 is 18 amino acids long. CDR1 and CDR2 (germline): SGHNT, YENEEA. This chain's CDR3 is CASSLESVSGRPYNEQFF. CDR3 nucleotides: TGTGCCAGCAGCTTAGAATCAGTTAGCGGGAGGCCTTACAATGAGCAGTTCTTC.

This sequence joins TRBV10-3 and TRBJ2-3; D not certain. The CDR3 has 14 residues. V lost 6 bases, J lost 0 bases, and 10 bases lay in between. Germline values: CDR1 ENHRY, CDR2 SYGVKD. CDR3 residues: CAIRYGASTDTQYF. The CDR3 DNA follows: TGTGCCATCAGGTACGGCGCTAGCACAGATACGCAGTATTTT.

This sequence joins TRBV30 and TRBJ1-5; D remains ambiguous. The V gene's germline CDR1 is GTSNPN and CDR2 SVGIG (reference sequence). The CDR3 is 15 amino acids. V gave up 0 bases and J gave up 7 bases, with 16 bases separating them. CDR3 DNA: TGTGCCTGGAGTGTCAGTGACCGGGGTGGACAGCCCCAGCATTTT. Amino acids: CAWSVSDRGGQPQHF.

The CDR3 nucleotides read TGTGCCAGCAGTGAAGCGCGGGTAGCGGGAGGGGAGACCCAGTACTTC. This sequence encodes CASSEARVAGGETQYF. The chain links TRBV6-1 to TRBJ2-5, with TRBD2 matching over 11 bases. This CDR3 is 16 amino acids long. V lost 0 bases, J lost 5 bases, and 5 bases stayed unmatched. Germline V gene data show CDR1 as MNHNS and CDR2 as SASEGT.

The chain carries TRBV2 and TRBJ2-6; 9 bases are shared with TRBD2. Germline-derived CDR1 and CDR2 are SNHLY and FYNNEI. This CDR3 comprises 19 residues. V shed 1 base and J 0 bases; nucleotides not matched to a gene: 7. Here the CDR3 DNA reads TGTGCCAGCAGTGAAGAGGGGGTAGCGGGGGACTCTGGGGCCAACGTCCTGACTTTC. Translating gives CASSEEGVAGDSGANVLTF. Combining the CDR3 with reference TRBV2 and TRBJ2-6 gives the whole variable domain EPEVTQTPSHQVTQMGQEVILRCVPISNHLYFYWYRQILGQKVEFLVSFYNNEISEKSEIFDDQFSVERPDGSNFTLKIRSTKLEDSAMYFCASSEEGVAGDSGANVLTFGAGSRLTVL.

Remarks on this clone: Relative to the germline gene, one junction end is altered; a read error may explain this. The rearrangement joins TRBV19 to TRBJ2-4, with D unresolved. The CDR3 covers 13 residues. CDR1 is LNHDA and CDR2 is SQIVND in the germline V gene (reference sequence). CDR3 protein: CASSIPMSAPRSF. In DNA, the CDR3 is TGTGCCAGTAGTATCCCTATGAGCGCCCCTCGGAGCTTC.

This clone was recorded only once. This sequence joins TRBV7-2 and TRBJ1-3; D unresolved. Trimming removed 0 bases at V and 0 bases at J, with 9 bases between. The V gene's germline CDR1 is SGHTA and CDR2 FQGNSA. This CDR3 comprises 16 residues. CDR3 sequence (DNA): TGTGCCAGCAGCTTAGCGGGCACCCGCTCTGGAAACACCATATATTTT. Protein product: CASSLAGTRSGNTIYF.

The rearrangement links TRBV4-2 to TRBJ2-7; 7 nucleotides line up with TRBD1. Germline values: CDR1 LGHNA, CDR2 YNFKEQ. After removal of 4 bases from V and 2 bases from J, the junction contained 8 bases not matched to a gene. This CDR3 contains 15 residues. The CDR3 loop reads CASSPSGTVPYEQYF. In DNA form, the CDR3 reads TGTGCCAGCAGCCCCTCCGGGACAGTTCCCTACGAGCAGTACTTC.